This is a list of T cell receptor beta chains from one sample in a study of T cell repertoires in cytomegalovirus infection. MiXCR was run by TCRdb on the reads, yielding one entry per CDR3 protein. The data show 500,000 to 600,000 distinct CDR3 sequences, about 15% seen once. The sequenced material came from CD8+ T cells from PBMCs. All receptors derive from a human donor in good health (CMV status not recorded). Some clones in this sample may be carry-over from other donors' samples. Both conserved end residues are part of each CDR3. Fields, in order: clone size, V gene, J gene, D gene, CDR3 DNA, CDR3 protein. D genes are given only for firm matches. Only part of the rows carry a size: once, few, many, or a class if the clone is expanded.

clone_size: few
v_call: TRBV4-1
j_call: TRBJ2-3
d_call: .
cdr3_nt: TGCGCCAGCAGGCGGACCGCCATTTCCACAGATACGCAGTATTTT
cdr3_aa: CASRRTAISTDTQYF

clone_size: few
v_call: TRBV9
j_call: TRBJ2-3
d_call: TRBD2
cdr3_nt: TGTGCCAGCAGCGCTCCCGGACTAGCGGGGAACACAGATACGCAGTATTTT
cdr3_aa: CASSAPGLAGNTDTQYF

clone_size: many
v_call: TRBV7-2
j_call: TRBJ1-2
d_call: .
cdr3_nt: TGTGCCAGCAGCTTTTACAGCGGCTATGGCTACACCTTC
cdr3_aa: CASSFYSGYGYTF

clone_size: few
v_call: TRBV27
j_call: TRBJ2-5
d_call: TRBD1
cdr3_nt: TGTGCCAGCAGTTCGGGACAGGCCTTCCAAGAGACCCAGTACTTC
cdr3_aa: CASSSGQAFQETQYF

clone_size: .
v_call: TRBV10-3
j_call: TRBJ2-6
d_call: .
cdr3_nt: TGTGCCATCAGACAGGACTCTGGGGCCAACGTCCTGACTTTC
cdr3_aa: CAIRQDSGANVLTF

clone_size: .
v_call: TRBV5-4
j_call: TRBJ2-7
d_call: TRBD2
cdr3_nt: TGTGCCAGCAGCCCCGAAGGGCTAGCGGGAGGGGGAGATTTAAGCGAGCAGTACTTC
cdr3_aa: CASSPEGLAGGGDLSEQYF

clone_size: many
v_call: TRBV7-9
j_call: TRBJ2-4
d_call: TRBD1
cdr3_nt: TGTGCCAGCAGCCCTTCCGGGACAGGGGGCGCGGTTGTCCACATTCAGTACTTC
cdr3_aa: CASSPSGTGGAVVHIQYF

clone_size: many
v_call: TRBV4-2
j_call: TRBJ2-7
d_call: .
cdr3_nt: TGTGCCAGCAGCCAACCACAGGATGCCTACGAGCAGTACTTC
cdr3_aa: CASSQPQDAYEQYF

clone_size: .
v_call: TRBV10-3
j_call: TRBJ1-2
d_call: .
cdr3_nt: TGTGCCATAGGTAGGAGGGCTGGCTACACCTTC
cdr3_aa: CAIGRRAGYTF

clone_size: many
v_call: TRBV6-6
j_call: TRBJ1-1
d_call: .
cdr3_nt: TGTGCCAGCAGGCACGGCTCGTACGGGAACACTGAAGCTTTCTTT
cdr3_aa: CASRHGSYGNTEAFF

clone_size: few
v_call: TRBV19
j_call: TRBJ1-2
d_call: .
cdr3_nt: TGTGCCAGTAGTATTGGGGTCCCGCATGGCTACACCTTC
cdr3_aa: CASSIGVPHGYTF

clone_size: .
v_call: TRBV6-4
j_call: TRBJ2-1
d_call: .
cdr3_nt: TGTGCCAGCAGCCGCACTAGATCCGGCCCAAATGAGCAGTTCTTC
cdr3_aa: CASSRTRSGPNEQFF

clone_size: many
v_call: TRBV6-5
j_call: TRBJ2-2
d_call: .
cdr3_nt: TGTGCCAGCAGTTACATGGTAGGGTGGGAGCTGTTTTTT
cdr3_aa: CASSYMVGWELFF

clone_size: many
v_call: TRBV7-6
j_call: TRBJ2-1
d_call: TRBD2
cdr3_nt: TGTGCCAGCAGCTCCATCTCGGGGGGGTCCTACAATGAGCAGTTCTTC
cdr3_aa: CASSSISGGSYNEQFF

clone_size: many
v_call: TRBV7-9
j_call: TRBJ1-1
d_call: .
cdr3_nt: TGTGCCAGCAGTTTCGAGAAGGGGGTAGGCCCTGAAGCTTTCTTT
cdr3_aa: CASSFEKGVGPEAFF

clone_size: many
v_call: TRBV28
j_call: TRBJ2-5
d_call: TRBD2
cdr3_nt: TGTGCCAGCAGTTTATCTCGCCTAGCGGGAGGCCAAGAGACCCAGTACTTC
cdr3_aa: CASSLSRLAGGQETQYF

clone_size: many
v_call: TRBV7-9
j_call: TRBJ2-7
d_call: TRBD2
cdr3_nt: TGTGCCAGCAGCCTAACTAGCGGGAGGACCGAGCAGTACTTC
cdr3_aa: CASSLTSGRTEQYF

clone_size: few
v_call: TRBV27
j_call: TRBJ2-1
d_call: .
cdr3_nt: TGTGCCAGCAACTCGGCCTCCTACAATGAGCAGTTCTTC
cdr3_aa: CASNSASYNEQFF